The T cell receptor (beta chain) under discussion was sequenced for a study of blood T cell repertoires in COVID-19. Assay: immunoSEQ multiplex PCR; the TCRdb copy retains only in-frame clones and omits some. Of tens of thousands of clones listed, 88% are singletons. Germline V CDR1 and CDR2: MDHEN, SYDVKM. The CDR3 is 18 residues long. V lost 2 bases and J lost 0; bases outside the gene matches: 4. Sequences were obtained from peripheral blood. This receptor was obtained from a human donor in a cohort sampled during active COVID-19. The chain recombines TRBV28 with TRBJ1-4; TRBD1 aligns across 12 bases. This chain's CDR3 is CASSLPGQGAATNEKLFF. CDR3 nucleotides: TGTGCCAGCAGTTTACCGGGACAGGGGGCGGCAACTAATGAAAAACTGTTTTTT.